The subject of this entry is one T cell receptor beta chain. The antigen this receptor binds is unknown. No much larger clonotype is one base removed from it; base qualities were not supplied. This sample was taken from a study of blood T cell repertoires in COVID-19 (dated by TCRdb to 2020 to 2021). Regarding the study in general: Samples from collaborators originated in the United States, Italy and Spain and spanned both the acute and convalescent phases of COVID-19. The material from the prospective study consisted of cDNA or gDNA derived from T cells, B-cell-depleted T cells, or PBMCs. Subjects who had been exposed to COVID-19, were actively infected with it, or had recovered from it provided the deeply sampled blood TCRbeta repertoires that made up the dataset. The repertoires were released in a freely available public database intended as a resource for research on the immune response to SARS-CoV-2. The samples were drawn from two sources: the first 160 participants of the ongoing ImmuneRACE study, and approximately 1,300 subjects contributed by 6 global collaborators. A de-identified subject ID, COVID-19 status, age in years and sex were almost always included in the sample metadata. Where available, HLA class I and class II types were obtained from metadata supplied by the sample provider rather than from assay-based typing.

As encoded in the germline V gene, CDR1 is SQVTM while CDR2 is ANQGSEA. The CDR3, from cysteine to phenylalanine, totals 14 residues. The CDR3 DNA has 42 bases and is translated from base 1. V lost 2 bases and J lost 6 bases; the stretch between them is 16 bases long. TCRbeta CDR3 regions were amplified from genomic DNA using the immunoSEQ Assay, a bias-controlled multiplex PCR. In the authors' own workflow: Within the assay, amplification of reference gene primers was used to estimate how many nucleated cells each sample contained. Sequence reads were collapsed and filtered to measure the absolute abundance of every unique TCRbeta CDR3 rearrangement. For each sample, productive Simpson clonality was calculated as the square root of Simpson's diversity index over productive rearrangements. This immuneACCESS table, as held by TCRdb, lists in-frame sequences with V and J called but not all clones. Of the missing ones, under half trace to an unresolved V gene in checked studies; the others have no known cause. Clonal size and the V and J genes are those of that table, whereas D and trimming came from the DNA. This sample holds under 85,000 clones; around 83% were observed only once. Less than 40% of the sample is in the top ten clones.

Results the study describes overall, beyond this receptor: The quantity of clinical and demographic metadata differed by source and by participant and was supplied without curation.

Each collaborating institution followed its own protocols to collect whole blood in K2EDTA tubes. For TCRbeta analysis, collaborators shipped samples in one of three forms: frozen whole blood, isolated PBMCs, or DNA extracted from either of those sample types. Sequenced: peripheral blood. This TCR was sampled from a man older than 75 with active or convalescent COVID-19. The chain is encoded by TRBV29-1 joined to TRBJ1-2, with TRBD1 as a weak D call on 6 bases. The encoded CDR3 is CSVETGTLQNGYTF. The nucleotides are TGCAGCGTTGAAACCGGGACACTCCAAAATGGCTACACCTTC.